This T cell receptor (beta chain) is drawn from a study of blood T cell repertoires in COVID-19. CDR3 length: 14 residues. V was shortened by 6 bases and J by 6 bases, with 17 bases between the two germline ends. The germline gives CDR1 KGHSH, CDR2 LQKENI. Assay used: immunoSEQ multiplex PCR; TCRdb lists only in-frame clones, some missing. The sample lists over 350,000 clones, 88% occurring once. V is TRBV18 and J is TRBJ1-1; a possible D gene is TRBD1 (5 bases). The material sequenced was PBMCs or T cells enriched from blood (not recorded which). This TCR was sampled from a woman in her twenties or thirties with acute COVID-19. CDR3 region: CASSPLRASAEAFF. CDR3 sequence (DNA): TGTGCCAGCTCGCCTCTCAGGGCTAGTGCTGAAGCTTTCTTT.